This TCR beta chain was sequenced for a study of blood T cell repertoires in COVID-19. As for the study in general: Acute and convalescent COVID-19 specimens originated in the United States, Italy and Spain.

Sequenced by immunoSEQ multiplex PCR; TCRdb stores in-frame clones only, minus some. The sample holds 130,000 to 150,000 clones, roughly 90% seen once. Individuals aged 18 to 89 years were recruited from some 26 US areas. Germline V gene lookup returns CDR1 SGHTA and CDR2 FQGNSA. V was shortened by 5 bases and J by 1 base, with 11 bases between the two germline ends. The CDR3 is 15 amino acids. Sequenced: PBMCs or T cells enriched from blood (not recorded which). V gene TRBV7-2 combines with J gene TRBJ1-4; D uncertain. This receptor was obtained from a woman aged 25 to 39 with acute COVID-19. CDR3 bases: TGTGCCAGCAGCCTCAAATCCAGAACTAATGAAAAACTGTTTTTT. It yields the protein CASSLKSRTNEKLFF.